The text below deals with one T cell receptor beta chain. This sample was taken from a study of cytomegalovirus exposure and HLA in healthy donors. This cohort consisted of healthy bone marrow donors. The germline V gene encodes CDR1 MNHEY and CDR2 SVGAGI. This CDR3 has 15 amino acids. Trimming stripped 4 bases from V and 6 bases from J, with 18 bases between. Primers included in the PCR were 60 Vbeta and 13 Jbeta primers. The table came from immunoSEQ multiplex PCR; TCRdb's copy has only in-frame clones and leaves some out. The sample shows 40,000 or so clones, around three fifths of them seen only once.

This receptor was taken from a man aged 45-65 years in good health and CMV-seropositive. The material sequenced was PBMCs. The chain combines TRBV6-5 with TRBJ1-2, with D perhaps matching TRBD1 (6 bases). CDR3 residues: CASSSPGVRGDGYTF. The CDR3 DNA reads as TGTGCCAGCAGTTCCCCAGGGGTGAGGGGCGATGGCTACACCTTC.